The 6 T cell receptor beta chains given below trace back to one sample, sequenced in a study of blood T cell repertoires in COVID-19 (dated by TCRdb to about 2020). The library was made by the immunoSEQ multiplex PCR assay. TCRdb mirrors the immuneACCESS table, restricted to in-frame sequences. Some clones are absent from its copies; in checked studies, under half trace to an unresolved V gene, and the reason for the others is unknown. In this sample the table shows under 450,000 clones, more than 75% of which occur a single time. The ten largest make up under 1.2% of the sample. The sequenced sample consisted of peripheral blood. The source of these receptors is a human donor with acute or convalescent COVID-19. The donor label of this sample is uncertain.

The J gene is TRBJ2-3, the V gene TRBV7-2, with 12 bases matching TRBD2. The CDR3 totals 17 residues. V was clipped by 5 bases and J by 5 bases; unmatched bases: 11. The germline CDR1 and CDR2 sequences are SGHTA and FQGNSA. This CDR3 reads CASSPRTSGMGGDTQYF. The CDR3 DNA reads as TGTGCCAGCAGCCCGAGGACTAGCGGGATGGGAGGAGATACGCAGTATTTT.

This clone was counted a few times. V usage is TRBV30 and J usage is TRBJ1-4; maybe TRBD1 (5 bases). This CDR3 contains 18 residues. Trimming stripped 0 bases from V and 0 bases from J, with 17 bases between. Looked up from germline, CDR1 is GTSNPN and CDR2 is SVGIG (reference sequence). The CDR3 spells CAWSVLKGIGSTNEKLFF. Written as DNA, the CDR3 is TGTGCCTGGAGTGTCCTTAAGGGGATCGGTTCAACTAATGAAAAACTGTTTTTT.

The J gene is TRBJ1-1, the V gene TRBV27, with TRBD1 as a possible D gene (5 bases). The CDR3 is 15 residues long. From germline, CDR1 is MNHEY and CDR2 SMNVEV (reference sequence). V was cut by 5 bases and J by 1 base, with 14 bases left in between. The CDR3: CASSLSGGSNTEAFF. CDR3 DNA: TGTGCCAGCAGTCTAAGTGGGGGGTCGAACACTGAAGCTTTCTTT.

This clone was counted between two and nine times. The chain couples TRBV4-1 to TRBJ2-3; D is perhaps TRBD2 (5 bases). Trimming pared 0 bases from V and 1 base from J, leaving 23 bases between. The CDR3 length is 20 residues. Per germline, CDR1 MGHRA and CDR2 YSYEKL. The CDR3 sequence is CASSQDAQALRRSGTDTQYF. CDR3 in DNA: TGCGCCAGCAGCCAAGATGCCCAGGCCTTGAGGAGGTCGGGCACAGATACGCAGTATTTT.

The V and J genes are TRBV15 and TRBJ1-4; a weak D match, TRBD1 (5 bases). From germline, CDR1 is LNHNV and CDR2 YYDKDF (reference sequence). With 0 bases removed from V and 8 bases from J, the gap between germline ends came to 16 bases. This CDR3 has 16 residues. The CDR3 protein is CATSRDIGGGREKLFF. DNA of the CDR3: TGTGCCACCAGCAGAGATATTGGGGGGGGACGCGAAAAACTGTTTTTT. Based on the CDR3 plus reference TRBV15 and TRBJ1-4, the full variable domain is DAMVIQNPRYQVTQFGKPVTLSCSQTLNHNVMYWYQQKSSQAPKLLFHYYDKDFNNEADTPDNFQSRRPNTSFCFLDIRSPGLGDTAMYLCATSRDIGGGREKLFFGSGTQLSVL.

The J gene is TRBJ1-2, the V gene TRBV28; D may be TRBD1 (6 bases). The CDR3 has 13 residues. V lost 4 bases and J 2 bases, leaving 8 bases between the germline ends. Germline assignment: CDR1 MDHEN and CDR2 SYDVKM. CDR3 DNA: TGTGCCAGCAGTTGGACAGCGAACTATGGCTACACCTTC. Protein sequence: CASSWTANYGYTF.